These T cell receptor beta chains were read from a single sample in a study of blood T cells in healthy people across ages. MiXCR, run by TCRdb on the 5' RACE reads, gives a single entry per CDR3 protein. The data contain fewer than 1,200,000 distinct CDR3 sequences, roughly 24% of them singletons. These data were likewise used in another study, on T cells of mothers and their children.

Sequences were obtained from blood. The receptors originated from a girl aged 2 to 9 in good health. The CDR3 runs from the conserved cysteine through the conserved F or W. A D gene is named only where the DNA matches it firmly. Rows may omit the clone size; those that give it use once, few, many or a size class.

clone_size j_call d_call v_call cdr3_aa cdr3_nt
. TRBJ2-7 . TRBV29-1 CSVVYHSKSSYEQYF TGCAGCGTTGTTTACCACTCCAAAAGCTCCTACGAGCAGTACTTC
. TRBJ2-2 TRBD2 TRBV20-1 CSAREAGDTGELFF TGCAGTGCTAGAGAAGCGGGAGATACCGGGGAGCTGTTTTTT
. TRBJ1-2 . TRBV13 CASSSREEWDYGYTF TGTGCCAGCAGCTCGAGAGAAGAGTGGGACTATGGCTACACCTTC
few TRBJ2-5 TRBD2 TRBV28 CASSFRLAREGETQYF TGTGCCAGCAGTTTCAGACTAGCAAGGGAGGGGGAGACCCAGTACTTC
. TRBJ2-1 . TRBV7-9 CASIPYPTLYNEQFF TGTGCCAGCATTCCGTATCCTACTCTCTACAATGAGCAGTTCTTC
. TRBJ2-1 . TRBV23-1 CASSQWYSEQFF TGCGCCAGCAGTCAATGGTACAGTGAGCAGTTCTTC
few TRBJ1-5 TRBD1 TRBV7-9 CASSATGAGNQPQHF TGTGCCAGCAGCGCCACAGGGGCGGGAAATCAGCCCCAGCATTTT
. TRBJ2-7 TRBD1 TRBV7-2 CASRTTGGNIEQYF TGTGCCAGCAGAACGACAGGGGGAAACATCGAGCAGTACTTC
. TRBJ2-7 TRBD1 TRBV11-3 CASSFVGQGNYEQYF TGTGCCAGCAGCTTCGTTGGACAGGGGAACTACGAGCAGTACTTC
few TRBJ1-2 . TRBV29-1 CSAKVWTDDGYTF TGCAGCGCTAAGGTCTGGACAGACGATGGCTACACCTTC
few TRBJ1-1 . TRBV11-2 CASSLLIGATEAFF TGTGCCAGCAGCTTATTGATAGGGGCTACTGAAGCTTTCTTT
many TRBJ2-7 TRBD1 TRBV9 CASSTGQGGLSYEQYF TGTGCCAGCAGCACCGGACAGGGGGGGCTATCCTACGAGCAGTACTTC
few TRBJ2-7 . TRBV11-3 CASSIRTPSYEQYF TGTGCCAGCAGCATCCGGACCCCCTCCTACGAGCAGTACTTC
few TRBJ1-1 TRBD1 TRBV7-3 CASSQTGVGTEAFF TGTGCCAGCAGTCAGACAGGGGTGGGGACTGAAGCTTTCTTT
few TRBJ2-1 . TRBV29-1 CSVTDNGEQFF TGCAGCGTAACAGATAATGGTGAGCAGTTCTTC
few TRBJ2-2 . TRBV4-3 CASSQVSGYTGELFF TGCGCCAGCAGCCAAGTCTCCGGTTACACCGGGGAGCTGTTTTTT
few TRBJ2-7 . TRBV29-1 CSVATLRPYEQYF TGCAGCGTGGCGACATTACGACCCTACGAGCAGTACTTC
. TRBJ2-1 TRBD1 TRBV28 CASSLQGGLNNEQFF TGTGCCAGCAGTTTGCAAGGGGGCCTCAACAATGAGCAGTTCTTC
. TRBJ2-1 TRBD2 TRBV20-1 CSARDTSGLAGSSYNEQFF TGCAGTGCTAGAGATACTTCCGGGCTAGCGGGGAGCTCCTACAATGAGCAGTTCTTC
many TRBJ2-7 . TRBV3-1 CASSQEVYEQYF TGTGCCAGCAGCCAAGAAGTATACGAGCAGTACTTC
. TRBJ2-1 . TRBV4-1 CASSHGGAYDNEQFF TGCGCCAGCAGCCATGGGGGGGCGTACGACAATGAGCAGTTCTTC
. TRBJ2-1 . TRBV28 CASTVDRSSYNEQFF TGTGCCAGCACCGTTGACCGATCCTCCTACAATGAGCAGTTCTTC
few TRBJ2-1 TRBD2 TRBV20-1 CSARDPGSEAGEQFF TGCAGTGCTAGAGACCCCGGGTCCGAAGCGGGGGAGCAGTTCTTC
. TRBJ2-1 TRBD1 TRBV6-4 CASRPDRGGYNEQFF TGTGCCAGCAGACCCGACAGGGGAGGCTACAATGAGCAGTTCTTC
. TRBJ2-1 . TRBV2 CASSEDPIGVYYNEQFF TGTGCCAGCAGTGAAGACCCTATAGGGGTATACTACAATGAGCAGTTCTTC
. TRBJ1-5 . TRBV5-1 CASSLVWGQPQHF TGCGCCAGCAGCTTGGTCTGGGGGCAGCCCCAGCATTTT
. TRBJ2-5 . TRBV7-2 CASSLTVVETQYF TGTGCCAGCAGCTTAACAGTCGTAGAGACCCAGTACTTC
. TRBJ2-7 TRBD2 TRBV2 CARSGLALYEQYF TGTGCCCGCAGCGGACTAGCCCTATACGAGCAGTACTTC
. TRBJ2-7 TRBD1 TRBV13 CASSSTGGKIVEQYF TGTGCCAGCAGCTCGACAGGGGGAAAGATTGTGGAGCAGTACTTC
. TRBJ1-1 . TRBV14 CASSRFQGIGNTEAFF TGTGCCAGCAGCCGTTTTCAGGGGATTGGGAACACTGAAGCTTTCTTT
. TRBJ2-5 TRBD2 TRBV6-6 CASRTRIVETQYF TGTGCCTCCCGGACTAGGATCGTCGAGACCCAGTACTTC
. TRBJ2-1 . TRBV4-3 CASSQMGVGTEQFF TGCGCCAGCAGCCAGATGGGTGTGGGGACTGAGCAGTTCTTC
few TRBJ2-7 TRBD1 TRBV5-1 CASSFYNRGKLSYEQYF TGCGCCAGCAGCTTTTATAACAGGGGGAAGCTCTCCTACGAGCAGTACTTC
. TRBJ2-7 TRBD1 TRBV20-1 CSAREGQVTCEQYF TGCAGTGCTAGAGAGGGACAGGTAACCTGCGAGCAGTACTTC
. TRBJ2-3 . TRBV6-5 CASSDRGGDTQYF TGTGCCAGCAGCGATAGAGGCGGAGATACGCAGTATTTT
few TRBJ2-5 . TRBV7-9 CASSPQTTTYQETQYF TGTGCCAGCAGCCCCCAGACTACCACGTACCAAGAGACCCAGTACTTC
few TRBJ2-1 . TRBV20-1 CSATARSLSYNEQFF TGCAGTGCTACCGCTCGCAGCCTCTCTTACAATGAGCAGTTCTTC
. TRBJ2-3 . TRBV7-9 CASSFQGISDTQYF TGTGCCAGCAGCTTTCAGGGGATTTCAGATACGCAGTATTTT
. TRBJ2-6 TRBD1 TRBV5-1 CASSLEPPGGPNSGANVLTF TGCGCCAGCAGCTTGGAGCCCCCAGGGGGTCCAAACTCTGGGGCCAACGTCCTGACTTTC
. TRBJ2-2 TRBD1 TRBV19 CASSTRQGHTGELFF TGTGCCAGTAGTACAAGACAGGGGCACACCGGGGAGCTGTTTTTT
few TRBJ1-1 TRBD1 TRBV20-1 CSARRQGAPPNTEAFF TGCAGTGCTAGGCGACAGGGGGCCCCCCCGAACACTGAAGCTTTCTTT
. TRBJ1-1 . TRBV3-1 CASSDIGTEAFF TGTGCCAGCAGCGATATAGGTACTGAAGCTTTCTTT
. TRBJ1-4 TRBD1 TRBV6-2/TRBV6-3 CASSYDGTGEKLFF TGTGCCAGCAGTTACGACGGGACAGGAGAAAAACTGTTTTTT
few TRBJ2-2 TRBD2 TRBV14 CASSPHGLAGNTGELFF TGTGCCAGCAGCCCCCACGGACTAGCCGGGAACACCGGGGAGCTGTTTTTT
few TRBJ1-4 TRBD1 TRBV12-3/TRBV12-4 CASSPGQGREKLFF TGTGCCAGCAGTCCGGGACAGGGTCGTGAAAAACTGTTTTTT
. TRBJ2-3 TRBD1 TRBV20-1 CSAVTDRVRSDTQYF TGCAGTGCGGTCACCGACAGGGTTCGGTCAGATACGCAGTATTTT
many TRBJ1-1 . TRBV12-3/TRBV12-4 CASSLETPEAFF TGTGCCAGCAGTTTAGAGACCCCAGAAGCTTTCTTT
few TRBJ2-7 TRBD1 TRBV7-9 CASSPGGAPPHEQYF TGTGCCAGCAGCCCAGGGGGCGCCCCCCCCCACGAGCAGTACTTC
many TRBJ2-1 TRBD2 TRBV5-1 CASSLSGSYNEQFF TGTGCCAGCAGTCTTAGCGGGAGCTACAATGAGCAGTTCTTC
few TRBJ1-1 . TRBV10-3 CAAKGGVNTEAFF TGTGCCGCGAAAGGGGGGGTGAACACTGAAGCTTTCTTT
few TRBJ2-7 TRBD1 TRBV5-1 CASSFRQGATYEQYF TGCGCCAGCAGCTTTCGACAGGGGGCCACCTACGAGCAGTACTTC
. TRBJ1-2 . TRBV28 CASSFDMTASYGYTF TGTGCCAGCAGTTTCGACATGACCGCTAGCTATGGCTACACCTTC
few TRBJ1-5 TRBD1 TRBV20-1 CSASPGQYFEPQHF TGCAGTGCTAGTCCGGGACAGTACTTTGAGCCCCAGCATTTT
few TRBJ2-1 TRBD2 TRBV29-1 CSAEGTSPNEQFF TGCAGCGCTGAGGGGACTAGCCCCAATGAGCAGTTCTTC
. TRBJ2-3 . TRBV29-1 CSVVRLFTDTQYF TGCAGCGTTGTCCGACTATTCACAGATACGCAGTATTTT
. TRBJ1-2 TRBD1 TRBV9 CASSDQWAGGASGYTF TGTGCCAGCAGTGATCAGTGGGCAGGGGGCGCGAGTGGCTACACCTTC
few TRBJ1-4 TRBD1 TRBV5-6 CASSPIPGQGNEKLFF TGTGCCAGCAGCCCCATACCGGGACAGGGCAATGAAAAACTGTTTTTT
. TRBJ2-7 . TRBV7-9 CASSPFVGPVYEQYF TGTGCCAGCAGCCCCTTCGTGGGGCCAGTCTACGAGCAGTACTTC
few TRBJ2-5 TRBD2 TRBV7-8 CASTYAGGPRFF TGTGCCAGCACTTACGCGGGGGGGCCAAGGTTCTTC
few TRBJ2-7 . TRBV10-3 CAISEEYEQYF TGTGCCATCAGCGAAGAATACGAGCAGTACTTC